The 27 T cell receptor beta chains given below trace back to one sample, sequenced in a study of cytomegalovirus exposure and HLA in healthy donors. In the PCR, 60 Vbeta and 13 Jbeta primers were used. Profiled with immunoSEQ multiplex PCR; TCRdb holds only in-frame clones, not every one. The sample gives about 140,000 clones, over 75% of which show up once; 1.2% is in the top ten. Sequencing used PBMCs. The receptors come from a female donor in good health and CMV-seronegative.

In regard to this clone: Other nucleotide sequences from this sample produce the same CDR3. The chain couples TRBV7-9 to TRBJ2-7; the D gene is possibly TRBD2 (6 bases). This CDR3 comprises 13 residues. Germline V lookup: CDR1 SEHNR, CDR2 FQNEAQ (reference sequence). Trimming left V 4 bases short and J 2 bases short, with 9 bases between. In DNA form, the CDR3 reads TGTGCCAGCAGCTCCCGGGAGACCTACGAGCAGTACTTC. Residues: CASSSRETYEQYF.

The chain is built from TRBV27 and TRBJ2-7; maybe TRBD1 (6 bases). This CDR3 has 14 amino acids. The germline V and J ends were trimmed by 4 bases and 7 bases, with 17 bases remaining between them. Germline CDR1 and CDR2: MNHEY and SMNVEV (reference sequence). This chain's CDR3 is CASSSETGIGEQYF. DNA for the CDR3: TGTGCCAGCAGTTCCGAGACAGGCATTGGTGAGCAGTACTTC.

The chain links TRBV10-1 to TRBJ1-5, with TRBD1 as a possible D gene (5 bases). Germline V lookup: CDR1 WNHNN, CDR2 SYGVQD (reference sequence). The V end was cut by 3 bases, the J end by 3 bases, with 6 bases between. There are 13 residues in the CDR3. The DNA for the CDR3 is TGCGCCAGCAGTGAAGGGGTCAATCAGCCCCAGCATTTT. Translated: CASSEGVNQPQHF.

V is TRBV13 and J is TRBJ2-1, with a possible D match to TRBD2 (5 bases). CDR3 length: 17 residues. V was cut by 3 bases and J by 0 bases, with 15 bases left in between. Germline values: CDR1 PRHDT, CDR2 FYEKMQ (reference sequence). The CDR3 sequence: CASSFGSGANSYNEQFF. CDR3 nucleotide sequence: TGTGCCAGCAGCTTTGGAAGCGGAGCCAACTCCTACAATGAGCAGTTCTTC.

This clone was recorded a few times. The chain recombines TRBV30 with TRBJ2-4; D ambiguous. The CDR3 has 14 amino acids. Germline V gives CDR1 GTSNPN, CDR2 SVGIG (reference sequence). V dropped 2 bases and J dropped 0 bases, with 8 bases sitting between them. The CDR3 nucleotides read TGTGCCTGGAGTAATAGTCTAGCCAAAAACATTCAGTACTTC. It codes for CAWSNSLAKNIQYF.

This chain connects TRBV23-1 to TRBJ2-6, with TRBD1 matching over 7 bases. TRBV23-1 is flagged as an ORF with uncertain function. With 6 bases clipped from V and 4 bases from J, the junction kept 6 bases outside the gene matches. The CDR3 runs 15 residues. CDR3 DNA: TGCGCCAGCAGCCCAGGGGGAGAAGGGGCCAACGTCCTGACTTTC. Protein product: CASSPGGEGANVLTF.

The chain carries TRBV11-1 and TRBJ2-1; possible D gene TRBD2, 5 bases. With 0 bases removed from V and 4 bases from J, the gap between germline ends came to 10 bases. Germline-derived CDR1 and CDR2 are SGHAT and FQDESV (reference sequence). CDR3 size: 15 residues. DNA for the CDR3: TGTGCCAGCAGCTTAGCTAGCGTAGCTTACAATGAGCAGTTCTTC. Translation gives CASSLASVAYNEQFF.

Comments on this clone: Sequence at one end of the junction differs from germline and may be a read error. This sequence joins TRBV7-9 and TRBJ2-2; 10 positions match TRBD2. This CDR3 spans 18 amino acids. Germline V CDR1 and CDR2: SEHNR, FQNEAQ (reference sequence). The chain's CDR3 is CASSLQTRSGRNSGELFF. CDR3 in DNA: TGTGCCAGCAGCTTACAAACGCGTAGCGGGAGGAACAGCGGGGAGCTGTTTTTT.

The J gene is TRBJ2-5, the V gene TRBV7-9, with D possibly matching TRBD1 (7 bases). Germline V gene sequence: CDR1 SEHNR, CDR2 FQNEAQ (reference sequence). This CDR3 spans 14 amino acids. V was clipped by 5 bases and J by 4 bases, with 14 bases between them. CDR3 amino acids: CASSTRQGGETQYF. CDR3 nucleotides: TGTGCCAGCAGCACCCGACAGGGAGGAGAGACCCAGTACTTC. The variable domain in full, completed from reference TRBV7-9 and TRBJ2-5, reads DTGVSQNPRHKITKRGQNVTFRCDPISEHNRLYWYRQTLGQGPEFLTYFQNEAQLEKSRLLSDRFSAERPKGSFSTLEIQRTEQGDSAMYLCASSTRQGGETQYFGPGTRLLVL.

The chain links TRBV7-9 to TRBJ2-5; TRBD2 agrees at 9 bases. The germline CDR1 and CDR2 sequences are SEHNR and FQNEAQ (reference sequence). The length of the CDR3 is 15 residues. V lost 3 bases to trimming and J lost 5 bases; unmatched junction nucleotides: 7. CDR3 protein: CASSLVTSGGETQYF. Here the CDR3 DNA reads TGTGCCAGCAGCTTGGTGACTAGCGGAGGGGAGACCCAGTACTTC.

J is TRBJ2-3 and V is TRBV10-1, with 10 nucleotides matching TRBD2. In germline, CDR1 is WNHNN, CDR2 SYGVQD (reference sequence). The CDR3 contains 15 residues. V shed 5 bases and J 3 bases; nucleotides not matched to a gene: 5. This CDR3 is CASSPLAGETDTQYF. The CDR3 nucleotides read TGCGCCAGCAGTCCCCTAGCGGGAGAGACAGATACGCAGTATTTT.

This clone has a handful of counts. V is TRBV6-5 and J is TRBJ1-5; D gene uncertain. Germline V gene lookup returns CDR1 MNHEY and CDR2 SVGAGI. This CDR3 region has 14 residues. The ends were cut back, 4 bases at V and 7 bases at J, with 14 bases in the middle. CDR3 loop: CASSSRHTGQPQHF. For the CDR3, the DNA is TGTGCCAGCAGTTCTCGACACACTGGGCAGCCCCAGCATTTT.

The chain is built from TRBV7-2 and TRBJ2-7; 7 nucleotides agree with TRBD1. V shed 4 bases and J 3 bases; nucleotides not matched to a gene: 9. This CDR3 spans 15 amino acids. CDR1 and CDR2 from the germline V gene are SGHTA and FQGNSA. The DNA of the CDR3 is TGTGCCAGCAGCTCCGCCGGGACAGCCCGCTACGAGCAGTACTTC. Its protein product is CASSSAGTARYEQYF.

The chain couples TRBV2 to TRBJ1-1; TRBD1 might be the D (5 bases). Germline V lookup: CDR1 SNHLY, CDR2 FYNNEI. CDR3 size: 14 residues. Trimming stripped 5 bases from V and 4 bases from J, with 14 bases between. The CDR3: CASSKEGQGTEAFF. CDR3 nucleotide sequence: TGTGCCAGCAGTAAAGAGGGGCAGGGCACTGAAGCTTTCTTT.

The chain combines TRBV28 with TRBJ2-5; D is perhaps TRBD1 (5 bases). This CDR3 has 14 residues. V was cut by 5 bases and J by 2 bases, with 12 bases left in between. Germline loops: CDR1 MDHEN, CDR2 SYDVKM. The chain's CDR3 is CASSPTGSQETQYF. The CDR3 DNA follows: TGTGCCAGCAGTCCAACAGGTTCGCAAGAGACCCAGTACTTC.

This clone was recorded only once. This rearrangement joins TRBV6-5 to TRBJ2-3, with TRBD1 matching over 7 bases. The CDR3 consists of 15 residues. V was clipped by 2 bases and J by 0 bases; unmatched bases: 2. CDR1 MNHEY and CDR2 SVGAGI come from the germline V gene. The CDR3 bases are TGTGCCAGCAGTTACGACAGGGTGAGCACAGATACGCAGTATTTT. It yields the protein CASSYDRVSTDTQYF.

The V call is TRBV5-1, the J call TRBJ2-1, with 9 bases lining up with TRBD1. This CDR3 comprises 14 residues. After removal of 8 bases from V and 5 bases from J, the junction contained 8 bases not matched to a gene. Germline loops: CDR1 SGHRS, CDR2 YFSETQ. Written as DNA, the CDR3 is TGCGCCAGATTGGGACAGGGCGGGGACAATGAGCAGTTCTTC. It yields the protein CARLGQGGDNEQFF.

This sequence joins TRBV5-1 and TRBJ2-3; 11 nucleotides line up with TRBD2. V was clipped by 5 bases and J by 2 bases; unmatched bases: 1. The CDR3 totals 14 residues. Germline assignment: CDR1 SGHRS and CDR2 YFSETQ. The CDR3 DNA reads TGCGCCAGCAGGACTAGCGGGGTCACAGATACGCAGTATTTT. Translating it yields CASRTSGVTDTQYF.

The chain links TRBV18 to TRBJ2-3, with D maybe TRBD1 (5 bases). This CDR3 spans 12 amino acids. Trimming took 4 bases from V and 5 from J, leaving 7 bases between them. Looked up from germline, CDR1 is KGHSH and CDR2 is LQKENI. CDR3: CASSLDRDTQYF. CDR3 in DNA: TGTGCCAGCTCACTCGACAGAGATACGCAGTATTTT.

The J gene is TRBJ2-5, the V gene TRBV28, with TRBD2 identical over 11 bases. Germline V gives CDR1 MDHEN, CDR2 SYDVKM. This CDR3 spans 19 amino acids. Unmatched junction bases numbered 19, after V lost 5 bases and J lost 5 bases. CDR3: CASSTIRLAGGTNSETQYF. Here the CDR3 DNA reads TGTGCCAGCAGTACTATTCGCCTAGCGGGAGGTACGAACTCCGAGACCCAGTACTTC.

This sequence joins TRBV7-3 and TRBJ2-1; 11 bases align to TRBD2. V trimming: 3 bases; J trimming: 9 bases; junction bases outside the gene matches: 7. This CDR3 has 15 amino acids. Germline CDR1 is SGHTA and CDR2 is FQGTGA. CDR3 region: CASSLLAGGPGEQFF. Here the CDR3 DNA reads TGTGCCAGCAGCTTGTTAGCGGGAGGGCCTGGTGAGCAGTTCTTC.

This clone has only a few counts. This chain joins TRBV6-1 and TRBJ1-5, with a weak D call TRBD1 (5 bases). The CDR3 totals 15 residues. V was trimmed by 6 bases and J by 3 bases, leaving 15 bases between them. In germline, CDR1 is MNHNS, CDR2 SASEGT. CDR3 loop: CASRGQGALNQPQHF. For the CDR3, the DNA is TGTGCCAGCAGGGGCCAGGGTGCCCTCAATCAGCCCCAGCATTTT.

J is TRBJ1-1 and V is TRBV19, with a tentative D call TRBD1 (5 bases). The CDR3 spans 16 residues. Germline V gives CDR1 LNHDA, CDR2 SQIVND (reference sequence). The V end was cut by 3 bases, the J end by 1 base, with 15 bases between. As DNA, the CDR3 is TGTGCCAGTAGTATTAGGCAGGGCCAGGGGAACACTGAAGCTTTCTTT. It specifies CASSIRQGQGNTEAFF. The variable domain in full, with the rest retrieved from reference TRBV19 and TRBJ1-1, is DGGITQSPKYLFRKEGQNVTLSCEQNLNHDAMYWYRQDPGQGLRLIYYSQIVNDFQKGDIAEGYSVSREKKESFPLTVTSAQKNPTAFYLCASSIRQGQGNTEAFFGQGTRLTVV.

This clone was detected once. This chain's CDR3 is CASSPSPRTASPGYTF. The DNA of the CDR3 is TGCGCCAGCAGCCCTAGCCCTAGGACAGCCTCTCCTGGCTACACCTTC. The chain carries TRBV4-1 and TRBJ1-2; possible D gene TRBD1, 6 bases. CDR1 is MGHRA, CDR2 YSYEKL, per germline. This CDR3 region has 16 residues. Trimming removed 4 bases at V and 7 bases at J, with 22 bases between.

The V and J genes are TRBV28 and TRBJ2-6, with TRBD2 matching 7 bases. Germline-derived CDR1 and CDR2 are MDHEN and SYDVKM. Unmatched junction bases numbered 19, after V lost 3 bases and J lost 2 bases. The CDR3 has 21 amino acids. In nucleotides, the CDR3 is TGTGCCAGCAGTTTTTCGCCGGATGTGGTGCGGGAGATCGCTGGGGCCAACGTCCTGACTTTC. This codes for CASSFSPDVVREIAGANVLTF.

This chain links TRBV15 with TRBJ2-1; the match to TRBD2 covers 9 bases. The V gene's germline CDR1 is LNHNV and CDR2 YYDKDF (reference sequence). Trimming cost V 3 bases and J 2 bases; bases outside gene matches: 11. The CDR3 covers 18 residues. This chain's CDR3 is CATSSPSPSGTPYNEQFF. The CDR3 bases are TGTGCCACCAGCAGCCCATCCCCTAGCGGGACCCCCTACAATGAGCAGTTCTTC.

CDR3 sequence: CASSEYPSGLQETQYF. The CDR3 bases are TGTGCCAGCAGTGAATACCCTAGCGGCCTCCAAGAGACCCAGTACTTC. The chain carries TRBV6-1 and TRBJ2-5, with 7 nucleotides matching TRBD2. J lost 1 base, V lost 2 bases, and 7 bases had no gene match. The CDR3 contains 16 residues. Germline assignment: CDR1 MNHNS and CDR2 SASEGT.